This T cell receptor (beta chain) originates from a study of PD-L1 blockade in urothelial cancer. Overall study: Median T cell yield from blood was 110,000 to 150,000.

This clone was counted a few times. The table came from immunoSEQ multiplex PCR; TCRdb's copy has only in-frame clones and leaves some out. This sample has roughly 130,000 clones, with roughly 83% found just once. The time point was: pretreatment peripheral blood. The input for sequencing was PBMCs, taken around atezolizumab (anti-PD-L1) treatment. The clonotype comes from a man aged 45-60 years with urothelial cancer.

CDR3 in DNA: TGTGCCAGCAGCAACCAGAACACTGAAGCTTTCTTT. It codes for CASSNQNTEAFF. The J gene is TRBJ1-1, the V gene TRBV21-1; the table's D call, TRBD1, has no DNA check behind it. TRBV21-1 is a recognized pseudogene. This CDR3 contains 12 residues.